This TCR beta chain is drawn from a study of PD-1 blockade in classical Hodgkin lymphoma. As concerns this clone: Antigen unknown.

Whole-study results and caveats: Complete responders' diversity at baseline resembled that of newly diagnosed patients. Researchers reported that CD4+ TCR diversity, though not CD8+, rose significantly by C4D1.

CDR3 size: 12 residues. Trimming took 8 bases from V and 3 from J, leaving 7 bases between them. The V gene's germline CDR1 is SEHNR and CDR2 FQNEAQ (reference sequence). Sequenced by immunoSEQ multiplex PCR; TCRdb stores in-frame clones only, minus some. The sample holds roughly 56,000 clones, approximately 90% seen once. No patient escaped relapse after autologous stem cell transplantation, and brentuximab vedotin exposure varied. This sequence originates from a human donor with classical Hodgkin lymphoma. The sample in question was peripheral blood mononuclear cells (PBMCs), obtained before the second cycle of nivolumab. This chain joins TRBV7-9 and TRBJ1-4; D gene unclear. CDR3 protein: CASVTSNEKLFF. DNA of the CDR3: TGTGCCAGCGTAACCTCTAATGAAAAACTGTTTTTT.